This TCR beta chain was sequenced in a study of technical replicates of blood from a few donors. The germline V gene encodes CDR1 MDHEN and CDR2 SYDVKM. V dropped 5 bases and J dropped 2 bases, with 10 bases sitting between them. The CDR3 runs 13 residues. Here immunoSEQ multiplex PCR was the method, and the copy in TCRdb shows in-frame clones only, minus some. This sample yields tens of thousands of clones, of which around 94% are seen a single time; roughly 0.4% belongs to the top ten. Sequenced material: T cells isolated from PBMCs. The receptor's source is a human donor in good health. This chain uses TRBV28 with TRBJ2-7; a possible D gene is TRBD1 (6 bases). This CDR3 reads CASSPGQPYEQYF. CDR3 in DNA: TGTGCCAGCAGTCCCGGACAGCCCTACGAGCAGTACTTC.